These 23 T cell receptor beta chains were sequenced from one sample in a study of beta chain features in type 1 diabetes. Overall study findings and caveats: Moderate yet significant TCRB CDR3 shortening was seen in Type 1 diabetes patients in all four CD4+ subsets.

The whole isolated RNA underwent reverse transcription, so sequencing captured expressed TCRB transcripts. Data came from immunoSEQ multiplex PCR; TCRdb stores just in-frame clones and leaves some out. The repertoire consists of 150,000 to 200,000 clones, with approximately 9.1% occurring once and the leading ten covering roughly 0.7%. These receptors have no known antigen. Sequencing was done on a sample of central memory CD4+ T cells from blood. These receptors came from a woman aged 25-40 years with type 1 diabetes.

The gene calls are TRBV20-1 and TRBJ1-5, with D maybe TRBD1 (6 bases). CDR1 is DFQATT, CDR2 SNEGSKA, per germline (reference sequence). The CDR3 is 11 amino acids. The V and J ends lost 3 bases and 12 bases respectively, with 12 bases between them. The CDR3 DNA sequence: TGCAGTGCTAGGGCGGACAGTCACCAGCATTTT. Protein product: CSARADSHQHF.

This clone has only a few counts. The chain carries TRBV28 and TRBJ2-5, with 9 positions matching TRBD1. There are 15 residues in the CDR3. V lost 2 bases, J lost 2 bases, and 3 bases stayed unmatched. From germline, CDR1 is MDHEN and CDR2 SYDVKM. The chain's CDR3 is CASSLRTGVQETQYF. CDR3 nucleotide sequence: TGTGCCAGCAGTTTAAGGACAGGGGTGCAAGAGACCCAGTACTTC. Based on the CDR3 plus reference TRBV28 and TRBJ2-5, the full variable domain is DVKVTQSSRYLVKRTGEKVFLECVQDMDHENMFWYRQDPGLGLRLIYFSYDVKMKEKGDIPEGYSVSREKKERFSLILESASTNQTSMYLCASSLRTGVQETQYFGPGTRLLVL.

The chain has TRBV19 and TRBJ2-1; 11 nucleotides agree with TRBD2. The CDR3 covers 16 residues. Germline V gene lookup returns CDR1 LNHDA and CDR2 SQIVND (reference sequence). V was clipped by 0 bases and J by 4 bases; unmatched bases: 2. CDR3 DNA: TGTGCCAGTAGTATAGAGCGACTAGCGGGGTACAATGAGCAGTTCTTC. The encoded protein is CASSIERLAGYNEQFF.

This clone was recorded a few times. The rearrangement links TRBV29-1 to TRBJ2-7; D gene uncertain. V gave up 5 bases and J gave up 0 bases, with 8 bases separating them. The CDR3 runs 12 residues. Per the germline V gene, CDR1 is SQVTM and CDR2 is ANQGSEA. The CDR3 sequence is CSVSPSSYEQYF. CDR3 nucleotide sequence: TGCAGCGTTAGCCCGAGCTCCTACGAGCAGTACTTC.

The table lists this clone with a few counts. Other DNA sequences in the same sample also yield this CDR3. This chain joins TRBV11-2 and TRBJ1-1, with D hard to call. Germline values: CDR1 SGHAT, CDR2 FQNNGV. The CDR3 totals 13 residues. With 3 bases removed from V and 1 base from J, the gap between germline ends came to 6 bases. The CDR3 DNA sequence: TGTGCCAGCAGCTTCAACAGGAACACTGAAGCTTTCTTT. Amino acids: CASSFNRNTEAFF.

This clone was found many times. The genes are TRBV27 and TRBJ2-7, with 9 bases identical to TRBD1. After removal of 7 bases from V and 7 bases from J, the junction contained 17 bases not matched to a gene. Germline V gene lookup returns CDR1 MNHEY and CDR2 SMNVEV (reference sequence). The CDR3 extends over 16 amino acids. CDR3 sequence (DNA): TGTGCCAGCAATCCTCTTTGGGACAGGGAACGATGGGAGCAGTACTTC. It codes for CASNPLWDRERWEQYF.

This chain joins TRBV5-6 and TRBJ2-1, with D possibly being TRBD1 (5 bases). The length of the CDR3 is 12 residues. The V gene lost 5 bases and the J gene lost 11 bases, with 14 bases spanning the gap. CDR1 is SGHDT and CDR2 is YYEEEE in the germline V gene. The CDR3 spells CASRRQSVKQFF. Written as DNA, the CDR3 is TGTGCCAGCAGAAGACAGAGCGTTAAGCAGTTCTTC.

This clone was observed a few times. DNA for the CDR3: TGCGCCAGCAGCTTGGGGCGGGAGGTCTCCTACGAGCAGTACTTC. Protein sequence: CASSLGREVSYEQYF. The chain recombines TRBV5-1 with TRBJ2-7, with TRBD2 matching over 8 bases. Germline CDR1 reads SGHRS; CDR2 reads YFSETQ. With 0 bases clipped from V and 0 bases from J, the junction kept 2 bases outside the gene matches. This CDR3 comprises 15 residues.

J is TRBJ1-5 and V is TRBV5-1; weak D call: TRBD1 (5 bases). This CDR3 has 16 residues. Germline V gives CDR1 SGHRS, CDR2 YFSETQ. The V and J ends lost 0 bases and 2 bases respectively, with 12 bases between them. CDR3 sequence (DNA): TGCGCCAGCAGCTTGGACGGGGGGTCGGGCAATCAGCCCCAGCATTTT. Translating gives CASSLDGGSGNQPQHF. The whole variable domain, filled in from reference TRBV5-1 and TRBJ1-5, reads KAGVTQTPRYLIKTRGQQVTLSCSPISGHRSVSWYQQTPGQGLQFLFEYFSETQRNKGNFPGRFSGRQFSNSRSEMNVSTLELGDSALYLCASSLDGGSGNQPQHFGDGTRLSIL.

This clone was detected only a few times. V is TRBV29-1 and J is TRBJ2-7, with D tentatively TRBD2 (7 bases). The V end lost 4 bases, the J end lost 5 bases, and 15 bases lay between the germline ends. The germline V gene has CDR1 SQVTM and CDR2 ANQGSEA. This CDR3 contains 13 residues. CDR3 amino acids: CSVGEGVEDEQYF. The CDR3 nucleotides are TGCAGCGTTGGGGAGGGGGTTGAGGACGAGCAGTACTTC.

V is TRBV4-1 and J is TRBJ1-1; TRBD1 matches 7 bases. Germline V gene sequence: CDR1 MGHRA, CDR2 YSYEKL. J was trimmed by 3 bases and V by 0 bases; bases with no gene match: 10. CDR3 length: 17 residues. CDR3 DNA: TGCGCCAGCAGCCAAGAAGTGTTCCCGGGACAGTACACTGAAGCTTTCTTT. Its protein is CASSQEVFPGQYTEAFF.

This chain joins TRBV25-1 and TRBJ2-1; 11 positions agree with TRBD2. The J segment lost 7 bases and the V segment lost 1 base, leaving 6 bases of the junction unmatched. CDR1 MGHDK and CDR2 SYGVNS come from the germline V gene. The CDR3 loop spans 16 amino acids. The CDR3 region is CASSELASGRPNEQFF. CDR3 sequence (DNA): TGTGCCAGCAGTGAATTGGCTAGCGGGAGGCCTAATGAGCAGTTCTTC.

The chain carries TRBV14 and TRBJ2-3, with D tentatively TRBD1 (5 bases). With 1 base removed from V and 1 base from J, the gap between germline ends came to 9 bases. The CDR3 spans 15 residues. Germline assignment: CDR1 SGHDN and CDR2 FVKESK. The CDR3: CASSQASRGTDTQYF. CDR3 in DNA: TGTGCCAGCAGCCAAGCCAGCAGGGGCACAGATACGCAGTATTTT.

CDR3 nucleotide sequence: TGTGCCAGCAGCCCGTTAACGGCCGGGGAGCTGTTTTTT. Translation: CASSPLTAGELFF. The J gene is TRBJ2-2, the V gene TRBV28, with D unclear. Germline loops: CDR1 MDHEN, CDR2 SYDVKM. Trimming took off 6 bases at V and 6 bases at J, with 11 bases between the two ends. This CDR3 is 13 amino acids long.

This chain uses TRBV15 with TRBJ1-2; D gene ambiguous. There are 15 residues in the CDR3. CDR1 and CDR2 from the germline V gene are LNHNV and YYDKDF (reference sequence). Trimming pared 2 bases from V and 5 bases from J, leaving 15 bases between. DNA of the CDR3: TGTGCCACCAGCAGACCCTCTGACATGGCTTATGGCTACACCTTC. Protein sequence: CATSRPSDMAYGYTF.

This clone was observed at least ten times. This chain joins TRBV19 and TRBJ2-1, with D tentatively TRBD2 (5 bases). CDR1 and CDR2 from the germline V gene are LNHDA and SQIVND (reference sequence). CDR3 length: 13 amino acids. V was pared by 7 bases and J by 10 bases, with 17 bases between. DNA of the CDR3: TGTGCCAGTACCACCTCCGACTACGGAGAGCAGTTCTTC. Residues: CASTTSDYGEQFF. Full variable domain (missing parts from reference TRBV19 and TRBJ2-1): DGGITQSPKYLFRKEGQNVTLSCEQNLNHDAMYWYRQDPGQGLRLIYYSQIVNDFQKGDIAEGYSVSREKKESFPLTVTSAQKNPTAFYLCASTTSDYGEQFFGPGTRLTVL.

This clone was found a few times. This chain links TRBV30 with TRBJ2-7; TRBD1 aligns across 7 bases. This CDR3 contains 14 residues. CDR1 is GTSNPN and CDR2 is SVGIG in the germline V gene (reference sequence). V shed 4 bases, J shed 3 bases, and the junction held 9 bases outside the gene matches. CDR3 DNA: TGTGCCTGGACCTCCAGGGGGAGAGTCTACGAGCAGTACTTC. Amino acid sequence: CAWTSRGRVYEQYF.

This clone occurred a few times. Other DNA sequences of this sample code for an identical CDR3. The J gene is TRBJ1-5, the V gene TRBV28, with D perhaps TRBD1 (6 bases). Germline loops: CDR1 MDHEN, CDR2 SYDVKM. Trimming stripped 6 bases from V and 0 bases from J, with 6 bases between. The CDR3 extends over 13 amino acids. The CDR3 region has the DNA TGTGCCAGCAGGGGGGCTAGCAATCAGCCCCAGCATTTT. It encodes CASRGASNQPQHF.

Only a few counts were recorded for this clone. The rearrangement joins TRBV28 to TRBJ2-1, with TRBD1 matching 8 bases. CDR3 length: 13 amino acids. Germline CDR1 MDHEN, CDR2 SYDVKM. V lost 7 bases and J lost 2; bases outside the gene matches: 1. CDR3 protein: CASTGGPYNEQFF. The CDR3 DNA follows: TGTGCCAGCACAGGGGGCCCCTACAATGAGCAGTTCTTC.

Many counts were recorded for this clone. The gene calls are TRBV27 and TRBJ2-1, with D perhaps matching TRBD1 (6 bases). This CDR3 comprises 15 residues. The germline V gene encodes CDR1 MNHEY and CDR2 SMNVEV (reference sequence). The ends were cut back, 5 bases at V and 0 bases at J, with 11 bases in the middle. CDR3 in amino acids: CASSRQASSYNEQFF. CDR3 DNA: TGTGCCAGCAGTAGACAGGCCAGCTCCTACAATGAGCAGTTCTTC.

This clone was observed at least ten times. V and J are TRBV6-6 and TRBJ2-1; D gene uncertain. V lost 5 bases to trimming and J lost 4 bases, with 9 bases between them. There are 13 residues in the CDR3. CDR1 and CDR2 (germline): MNHNY, SVGAGI (reference sequence). The CDR3 is CASSRYQYNEQFF. In DNA form, the CDR3 reads TGTGCCAGCAGTAGATACCAGTACAATGAGCAGTTCTTC.

Ten or more counts support this clone. This CDR3 reads CASSQSGTVLFF. In DNA, the CDR3 is TGTGCCAGTTCCCAATCCGGGACAGTACTGTTTTTT. This chain connects TRBV28 to TRBJ1-4; 7 nucleotides line up with TRBD1. The V and J ends lost 9 bases and 13 bases, in that order; junction bases with no gene match: 11. The CDR3 has 12 amino acids. Per germline, CDR1 MDHEN and CDR2 SYDVKM. The full variable domain, completed using reference TRBV28 and TRBJ1-4, is DVKVTQSSRYLVKRTGEKVFLECVQDMDHENMFWYRQDPGLGLRLIYFSYDVKMKEKGDIPEGYSVSREKKERFSLILESASTNQTSMYLCASSQSGTVLFFGSGTQLSVL.

This clone was detected only a few times. This CDR3 reads CASLRAGNTEAFF. Written as DNA, the CDR3 is TGTGCCAGCCTACGTGCGGGGAACACTGAAGCTTTCTTT. The rearrangement joins TRBV11-2 to TRBJ1-1; D gene unclear. Trimming pared 8 bases from V and 1 base from J, leaving 11 bases between. CDR3 length: 13 residues. Per germline, CDR1 SGHAT and CDR2 FQNNGV.